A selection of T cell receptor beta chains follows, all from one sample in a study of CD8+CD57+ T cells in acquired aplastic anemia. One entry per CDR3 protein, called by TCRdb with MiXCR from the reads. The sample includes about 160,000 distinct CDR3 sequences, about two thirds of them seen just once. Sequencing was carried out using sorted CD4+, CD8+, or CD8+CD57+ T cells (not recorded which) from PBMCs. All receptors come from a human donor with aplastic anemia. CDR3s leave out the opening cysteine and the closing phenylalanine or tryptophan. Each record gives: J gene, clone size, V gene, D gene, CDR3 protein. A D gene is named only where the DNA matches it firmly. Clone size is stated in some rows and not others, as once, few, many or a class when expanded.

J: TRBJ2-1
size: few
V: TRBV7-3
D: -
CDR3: ASSLTNEQF

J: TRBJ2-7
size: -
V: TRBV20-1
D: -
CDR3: SAEVQGQTYEQY

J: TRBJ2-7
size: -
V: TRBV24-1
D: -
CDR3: ATSDGSGGEQY

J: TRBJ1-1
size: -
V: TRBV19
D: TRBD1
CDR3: ASSESGGTEAF

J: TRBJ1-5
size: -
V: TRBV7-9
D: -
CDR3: ASSPRTGNQPQR

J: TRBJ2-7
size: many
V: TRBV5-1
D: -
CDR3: ASSLTGSYEQY

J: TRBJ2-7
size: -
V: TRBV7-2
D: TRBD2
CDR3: ASSVGTGGPHEQY

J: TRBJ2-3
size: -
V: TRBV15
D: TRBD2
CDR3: ATSSETSSPDTQY

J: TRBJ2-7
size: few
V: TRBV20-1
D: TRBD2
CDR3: SASGTSGRIYEQY

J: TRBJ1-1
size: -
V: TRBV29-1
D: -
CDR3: SASGTDYTEAF

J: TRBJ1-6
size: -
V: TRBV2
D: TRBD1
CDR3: ASSEWDRGSLH

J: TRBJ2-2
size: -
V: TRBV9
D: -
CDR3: ASSAYDTGELF

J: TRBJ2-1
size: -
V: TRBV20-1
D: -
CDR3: SARKPSDNEQF

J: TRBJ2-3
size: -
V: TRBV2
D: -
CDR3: ASSERAGFYTQY

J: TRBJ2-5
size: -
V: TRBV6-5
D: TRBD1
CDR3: ASGDSQETQY

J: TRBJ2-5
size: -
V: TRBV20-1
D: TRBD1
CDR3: SVGTGPNQEAQY

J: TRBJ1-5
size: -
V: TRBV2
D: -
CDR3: ASIDRGTQH

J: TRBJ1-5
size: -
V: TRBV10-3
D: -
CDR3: AISESLRGGNQPQH

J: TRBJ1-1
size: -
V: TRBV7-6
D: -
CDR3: ASSLAGDRMNTEAF

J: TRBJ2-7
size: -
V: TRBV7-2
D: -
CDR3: ASSLSLGAMWEQY

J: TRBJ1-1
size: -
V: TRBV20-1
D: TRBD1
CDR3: SAQQGDTEAF

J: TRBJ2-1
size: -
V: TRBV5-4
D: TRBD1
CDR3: ASSDGQGARNEQF

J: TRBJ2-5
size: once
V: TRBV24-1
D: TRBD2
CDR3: ATSNLNSGTETQY